The rows below give T cell receptor beta chains drawn from one sample of a study of T-cell reconstitution after alpha-beta-depleted transplantation in children. TCRdb reprocessed the PCR reads via MiXCR and lists one record per CDR3 protein. The table shows about 110,000 distinct CDR3 sequences, with under 13% occurring only once. This material consisted of PBMCs from the stem cell graft donor, taken from the stem cell graft. The origin of the receptors is a human donor who donated a stem cell graft to a child with acute lymphoblastic leukemia. Both conserved end residues are part of each CDR3. The D gene is left open where the match is weak. Not every row has a clone size; where given, it reads once, few, many or a size class.

V,size,D,J,CDR3,DNA
TRBV7-2,many,TRBD1,TRBJ2-7,CASSPEGTGGGYGEQYF,TGTGCCAGCAGTCCCGAGGGGACAGGGGGCGGTTACGGCGAGCAGTACTTC
TRBV20-1,many,-,TRBJ1-5,CSAREAGRGGGQPQHF,TGCAGTGCTAGAGAGGCGGGGAGGGGCGGTGGGCAGCCCCAGCATTTT
TRBV5-1,many,-,TRBJ2-7,CASSATGLCCEQYF,TGCGCCAGCAGCGCCACAGGGTTATGTTGCGAGCAGTACTTC
TRBV4-3,many,-,TRBJ1-3,CASSQGPGSGNTIYF,TGCGCCAGCAGCCAAGGGCCGGGCTCTGGAAACACCATATATTTT
TRBV7-2,many,-,TRBJ1-4,CASSPTTTNEKLFF,TGTGCCAGCAGCCCGACGACAACTAATGAAAAACTGTTTTTT
TRBV12-3/TRBV12-4,many,-,TRBJ2-2,CASSPPPYEGPTPGELFF,TGTGCCAGCAGTCCTCCTCCGTATGAGGGCCCAACACCGGGGGAGCTGTTTTTT
TRBV6-7,few,TRBD2,TRBJ2-7,CASSYPTSRGYEQYF,TGTGCCAGCAGTTACCCGACTAGCCGAGGCTACGAGCAGTACTTC
TRBV19,many,TRBD1,TRBJ2-7,CASSIGTGAYEQYF,TGTGCCAGTAGTATCGGGACAGGGGCCTACGAGCAGTACTTC
TRBV12-3/TRBV12-4,many,TRBD1,TRBJ1-4,CASSPGGRATNEKLFF,TGTGCCAGCAGCCCAGGGGGCCGAGCAACTAATGAAAAACTGTTTTTT
TRBV30,-,-,TRBJ1-1,CAWSPPLRAVNTEAFF,TGTGCCTGGAGTCCACCCCTCAGGGCCGTGAACACTGAAGCTTTCTTT
TRBV5-1,many,-,TRBJ1-5,CASSLGQIGQPQHF,TGCGCCAGCAGCTTGGGCCAGATTGGTCAGCCCCAGCATTTT
TRBV15,-,-,TRBJ2-7,CATSRDKGGAGDYEQYF,TGTGCCACCAGCAGAGATAAGGGGGGGGCAGGGGACTACGAGCAGTACTTC